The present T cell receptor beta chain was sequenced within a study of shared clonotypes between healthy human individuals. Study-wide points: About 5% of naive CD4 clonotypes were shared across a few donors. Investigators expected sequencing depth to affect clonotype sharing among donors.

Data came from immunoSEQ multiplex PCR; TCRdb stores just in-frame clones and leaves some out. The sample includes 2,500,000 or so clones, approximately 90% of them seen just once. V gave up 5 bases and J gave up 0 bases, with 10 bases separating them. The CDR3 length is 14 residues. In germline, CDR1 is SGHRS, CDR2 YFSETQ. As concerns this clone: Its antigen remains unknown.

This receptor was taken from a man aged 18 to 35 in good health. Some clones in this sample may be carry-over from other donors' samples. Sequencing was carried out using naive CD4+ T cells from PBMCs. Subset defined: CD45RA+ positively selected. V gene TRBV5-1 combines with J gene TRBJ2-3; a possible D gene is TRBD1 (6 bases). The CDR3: CASRSTGSTDTQYF. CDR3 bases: TGCGCCAGCAGAAGTACAGGGAGCACAGATACGCAGTATTTT.